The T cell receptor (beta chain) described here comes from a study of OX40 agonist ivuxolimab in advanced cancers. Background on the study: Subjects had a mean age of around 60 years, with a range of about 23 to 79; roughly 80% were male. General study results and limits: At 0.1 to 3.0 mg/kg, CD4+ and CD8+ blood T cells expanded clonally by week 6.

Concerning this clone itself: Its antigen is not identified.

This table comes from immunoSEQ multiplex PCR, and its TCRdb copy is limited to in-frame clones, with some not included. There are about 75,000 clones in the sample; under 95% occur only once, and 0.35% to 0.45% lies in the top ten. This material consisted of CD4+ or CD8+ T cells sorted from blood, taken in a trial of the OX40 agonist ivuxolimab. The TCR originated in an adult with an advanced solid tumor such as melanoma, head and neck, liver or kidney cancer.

The CDR3 region has the DNA TGTGCCAGCAGCTTAGGGGGACTAGATGGGACACAGTACTTC. Protein sequence: CASSLGGLDGTQYF. The rearrangement links TRBV11-3 to TRBJ2-7, with 8 bases aligning to TRBD2. The CDR3 is 14 residues long. Germline loops: CDR1 SGHNT, CDR2 YENEEA. J gave up 10 bases and V 1 base, and 9 bases lay outside the gene matches.